This TCR beta chain was retrieved from a study of cytomegalovirus exposure and HLA in healthy donors (dated by TCRdb to the late 2010s). Looking at the study overall: In an earlier analysis of 587 of the donors, 250 to 300 Gb of sequence data and 100 million or so unique TCR beta sequences from 150 million to 200 million T cells were reported. An early release covering 550 to 700 HLA-typed donors comprised approximately 300 gigabases of sequencing data and approximately 80 million unique TCR sequences. The genetic ancestry cluster associated with self-reported Caucasian donors included over 65% of the 350 to 500 genotyped donors. The study aimed to test whether cataloging public T cell receptors could reveal signatures of past pathogen exposure. The T cell repertoires of around 730 subjects were profiled by immunosequencing and related to cytomegalovirus serostatus. A separate validation cohort of approximately 120 different subjects was used in addition to the approximately 700-subject first cohort. To predict cytomegalovirus infection status, the study brought together high-throughput TCR immunosequencing, statistical association of individual TCRs with disease status, and machine learning. A later analysis re-analyzed previously published TCR beta repertoires from approximately 670 donors and added high-resolution HLA genotyping to study TCR occurrence patterns. Rather than drawing on any new phenotypic data, the later analysis identified candidate immune exposures from TCR beta sequences and the way those sequences occurred across donors. An earlier analysis of about 620 of the donors applied high-throughput TCR beta sequencing to assess whether each TCR beta V gene segment acted as functional or pseudogenic. Donor age, sex, ethnicity and CMV serostatus were collected together with the repertoire data. A later genetic analysis used genome-wide SNP genotypes for about 55% of the 666 donors, treating that subset as a discovery cohort. Every discovery cohort repertoire had been produced on one sequencing platform. Both class I and class II loci were covered by HLA typing, at four-digit resolution. Typing coverage varied by locus: roughly 629-630 donors for A, B, C, DRB1 and DQB1; roughly 520 for DQA1; 600 to 610 for DPA1; about 450 for DPB1. Because of strong linkage in the cohort, roughly five DR-DQ haplotypes were treated as single units for association and clustering. Across 300 to 400 genotyped donors of the cohort, an average of roughly 250,000 unique TCR beta nucleotide sequences per donor were sequenced, and roughly 20% of those sequences were non-productive.

On this clone itself: Its antigen target is currently unknown. No much larger clonotype is one base removed from it; base qualities were not supplied.

Libraries were constructed by the immunoSEQ multiplex PCR assay. For the multiplex PCR, a mixture combining 60 forward primers for TCR Vbeta segments and 13 reverse primers for TCR Jbeta segments was used. Amplification of the CDR3 region of rearranged TCR beta genes was performed with a multiplex PCR assay on genomic DNA. The Illumina HiSeq System was used to sequence the amplified TCR beta libraries as 87-base-pair reads. As for the original processing: A later analysis tallied 75 million to 95 million unique TCR beta chains across the roughly 610 repertoires, and around 12 million of those chains were shared by two or more donors. Raw reads were error-corrected and collapsed into unique sequences with a nearest-neighbor algorithm that merged closely related sequences to remove PCR and sequencing errors. V, D and J gene segments were assigned by aligning CDR3 sequences to IMGT reference sequences. For a sequence to be retained, a match of at least six nucleotides was required to both a V gene segment and a J gene segment. Rearrangements were called productive when the CDR3 lacked stop codons and stayed in frame with V and J; all others were non-productive. Following IMGT convention, CDR3 was defined as the stretch from the second conserved V-encoded cysteine to the conserved J-encoded phenylalanine. Sequences without an unambiguous match to a single V gene segment were excluded from the earlier analysis of about 630 of the donors. An earlier analysis of 587 of the donors called V segments functional above 56.7% productive rearrangements and segregating when the between-donor standard deviation exceeded 5%. A statistical classification framework was built to diagnose cytomegalovirus status from the catalog of TCR beta chain sequences. V and J gene assignment, in a later analysis, came from comparing TCR nucleotide sequences with IMGT/GENE-DB human TR gene sequences. A later analysis assigned CDR3 sequences and most-parsimonious VDJ recombination scenarios with the TCRdist pipeline. In a later analysis, each TCR beta chain was defined by its CDR3 amino acid sequence together with its V-gene family, and reads without a unique V-gene family were excluded. To address suspected cross-contamination and a sequencing artifact, a later analysis removed roughly 580 highly shared, low-generation-probability nucleotide sequences. For each public chain, a later analysis derived a clonal expansion index from normalized ranks of inferred template counts within each repertoire. A later analysis computed generation probabilities with a VDJ recombination model fitted to out-of-frame rearrangements, and checked the results against IGoR. Hypergeometric tests were used in a later analysis to score TCR-TCR, TCR-HLA and TCR-CMV co-occurrence, with a repertoire-size bias correction applied to the TCR pairs. False discovery rates were estimated in a later analysis by permuting HLA or CMV assignments 20 times. A later analysis grouped co-occurring TCRs with DBSCAN, adding TCRdist sequence similarity when clustering within HLA-allele-positive subsets. For co-occurrence clustering, repertoires with fewer than 30,000 or more than 120,000 public chains were excluded, along with 4 to 6 repertoires with anomalous nucleotide sharing. TCRdb took this table from immuneACCESS and kept in-frame rearrangements with V and J called. Such tables lack part of the clones; where checked against another copy, unresolved V genes explain under half of the gap, and the rest is unexplained. V, J and clone size derive from that table, while D and trimming were established from the DNA sequence. A total of nearly 110,000 clones appear in this sample, about 81% of them only once. Roughly 2.9% of the sample belongs to the ten largest clones.

From a lookup of the germline V gene, CDR1 and CDR2 are SNHLY and FYNNEI. The CDR3 measures 16 amino acids from cysteine to phenylalanine. The read is trimmed to its CDR3 DNA, 48 bases read in frame from base 1. V is trimmed back by 3 bases and J by 2 bases, and the junction contains 5 bases that no gene match accounts for. The cohort comprised approximately 700 healthy bone marrow donors. At the time of sampling, every cohort member was nominally healthy, though immune exposures that went unrecorded were likely present. The donor was CMV seropositive and belonged to the group of 250 to 300 seropositive cohort members. Each donor provided a peripheral blood sample, and peripheral blood mononuclear cells were used for TCR beta sequencing. Genomic DNA was extracted from the blood cell samples with the Qiagen DNeasy Blood Extraction Kit. The full study reports these points: A later analysis found that most CMV-associated TCR beta chains appeared HLA-restricted, with HLA associations seemingly driven largely by CMV exposure. The presence/absence analyses assumed that sequencing depth was roughly uniform across donors, and that assumption may not be true. In both the original and validation cohorts, the classifier was reported to diagnose cytomegalovirus status with high specificity and sensitivity. Most TCR sequences were observed very rarely across donors, whereas some public TCRs were present in many individuals. The study gave a list of roughly 150 TCR beta chains associated with cytomegalovirus. Some IMGT-functional V segments, including TRBV6-2 and TRBV6-3, could not be told apart with the 87-base-pair reads, so those segments were excluded. According to the authors, the approach could potentially be generalized to other disease states and immunological phenotypes. A later analysis found that TCR association rates varied across HLA loci, with DRB1 alleles showing the most associated TCRs and HLA-C alleles the fewest. According to a later analysis, parvovirus B19, influenza, CMV and Epstein-Barr virus appeared linked to several top co-occurrence clusters. This cohort had only TCR beta chains sequenced, and the lack of alpha or paired-chain data limited which features could be detected. HLA typing was unavailable for some donors at each locus, so association tests used only the typed subset. A further reported finding was that TCR beta sequences accurately predicted the HLA-A and HLA-B alleles for most subjects in the first cohort. Three of the identified cytomegalovirus-associated TCR beta chains were confirmed in vitro to be specific for cytomegalovirus antigens. In a later analysis, HLA-associated TCR beta chains showed more clonal expansion and lower generation probabilities than non-associated chains that were equally common. The sequencing pipeline was judged likely to have produced a cluster of highly shared sequence variants as a technical artifact. In a later genetic analysis, fewer N-insertions in productive TCRs were reported among donors in an Asian-associated ancestry cluster than the approximately 630-donor mean. Because counts were too low, around 18 rarely observed V segments, including chromosome 9 orphons, were left out of the earlier analysis of roughly 600 of the donors. In a later genetic analysis, a missense DCLRE1C variant was associated with V-gene and J-gene trimming of TCR beta chains, and the association was replicated in an independent cohort. For the cohort, immune exposure information was limited to CMV serostatus. At a false discovery rate of 0.05, a later analysis linked fewer than 20,000 TCR beta sequences to specific HLA alleles. Linkage disequilibrium might explain the correlated functional status among segregating V segments, but an unknown experimental factor could not be excluded. An earlier analysis of 587 of the donors showed that most TCR beta V segments appeared in productive rearrangements either about 87% or about 30% of the time, which broadly matched IMGT annotations. Strong co-occurrence of HLA alleles, especially DR and DQ, made assigning TCR associations to individual alleles difficult.

The sequence derives from a male donor in good health and CMV-seropositive. Rearrangement joined TRBV2 to TRBJ2-7; 12 bases in between match TRBD2. Specimen: PBMCs. The DNA sequence reads TGTGCCAGCAGTGACGCTAGCGGGAGGGGGACCTACGAGCAGTACTTC. This codes for CASSDASGRGTYEQYF.